This T cell receptor beta chain came from a study of T cells in Graves' hyperthyroidism and ophthalmopathy. Overall study results and limits: Blood held most thyroid clonotypes expanded above 0.001 frequency. In validation, the model predicted ophthalmopathy. These predictions came a median about 6.5 months before onset.

There were TCR beta CDR3 regions amplified from RNA transcripts. When the TCR CDR3 underwent first-round RT-PCR, the HTBI primer set was used. TCRdb re-called the multiplex PCR reads with MiXCR, one entry per CDR3 protein. Of about 510,000 distinct CDR3 sequences listed, 40% to 55% are singletons. As concerns this clonotype: The antigen is undetermined. Since the CDR3 does not end with the conserved phenylalanine or tryptophan, this likely comes from a read error.

Germline V gives CDR1 DFQATT, CDR2 SNEGSKA (reference sequence). The CDR3 runs 11 residues. Pregnant or lactating patients were excluded, as were those with uncontrolled infection or other autoimmune disease. Each diagnosis drew on symptoms, thyroxine, TRAb, thyroid ultrasound and orbital computed tomography findings. This rearrangement joins TRBV20-1 to TRBJ1-1, with D uncertain. The specimen sequenced was peripheral blood or thyroid tissue (not recorded which). The receptor comes from an adult woman with Graves' disease, either hyperthyroidism or ophthalmopathy (not recorded which). The CDR3 is CCRLSTDEAFS. DNA for the CDR3: TGCTGCCGTTTGTCGACCGATGAAGCTTTCTCT.